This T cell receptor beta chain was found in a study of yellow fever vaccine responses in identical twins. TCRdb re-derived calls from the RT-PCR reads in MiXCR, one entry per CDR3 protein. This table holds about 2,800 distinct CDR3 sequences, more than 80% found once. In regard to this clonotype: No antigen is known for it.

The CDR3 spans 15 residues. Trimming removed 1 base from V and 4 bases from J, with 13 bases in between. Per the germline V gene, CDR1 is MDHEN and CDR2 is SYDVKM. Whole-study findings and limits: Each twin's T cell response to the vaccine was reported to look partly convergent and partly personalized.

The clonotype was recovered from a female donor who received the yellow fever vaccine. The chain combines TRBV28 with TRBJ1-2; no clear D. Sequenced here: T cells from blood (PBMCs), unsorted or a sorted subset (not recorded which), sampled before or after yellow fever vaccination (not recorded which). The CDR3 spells CASSLSAVSSYGYTF. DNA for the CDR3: TGTGCCAGCAGTTTATCGGCGGTATCTTCCTATGGCTACACCTTC.